Shown below are 7 T cell receptor beta chains from a single sample sequenced in a study of T-cell memory formation after mild COVID-19 (dated by TCRdb to the early 2020s). Libraries were prepared through 5' RACE. The sample was run on an Illumina NovaSeq 6000. TCRdb trimmed the raw reads at Q25, called clones with MiXCR and kept productive beta chains. All rows with the same CDR3 protein become a single entry with the most common DNA and genes. The sample table records 140,000 to 150,000 distinct CDR3 sequences; over 6% of these occur just once. About 2.1% of the sample rests with the top ten. The sample comprised PBMCs or a T cell subset sorted from them (not recorded which). These receptors came from an adult woman who had mild COVID-19 (a few samples of this study predate the infection). The sample titles of this study are shuffled in the database, so cell type and time point are left out; the donor was told from shared clones.

This clonotype was detected a few times. The rearrangement links TRBV24-1 to TRBJ1-2; the D is unclear. The ends were cut back, 1 base at V and 7 bases at J, with 12 bases in the middle. CDR1 and CDR2 from the germline V gene are KGHDR and SFDVKD. CDR3 length equals 14 residues. The CDR3 is CATSDFNSRTGYTF. The CDR3 DNA reads as TGTGCCACCAGTGATTTCAACAGCCGGACTGGCTACACCTTC.

This clonotype has ten or more counts. The V and J genes are TRBV7-3 and TRBJ2-1, with TRBD1 as a possible D gene (6 bases). The germline gives CDR1 SGHTA, CDR2 FQGTGA. The V gene lost 5 bases and the J gene lost 4 bases, with 12 bases spanning the gap. The CDR3 sequence is 14 residues long. DNA for the CDR3: TGTGCCAGCAGCATGACAGGTTCGTACAATGAGCAGTTCTTC. Protein: CASSMTGSYNEQFF.

This clonotype was found a few times. The rearrangement uses TRBV6-5 and TRBJ1-2; 10 nucleotides agree with TRBD1. The V segment lost 0 bases and the J segment 8 bases; nucleotides outside the gene matches: 12. From germline, CDR1 is MNHEY and CDR2 SVGAGI. The CDR3 length is 17 residues. The CDR3 coding sequence is TGTGCCAGCAGTTACTCGCGGCGGACAGGGGGATTCGCAGGCTACACCTTC. Encoded protein: CASSYSRRTGGFAGYTF.

The J gene is TRBJ1-1, the V gene TRBV20-1; D might be TRBD1 (6 bases). In germline, CDR1 is DFQATT, CDR2 SNEGSKA (reference sequence). Trimming shortened V by 6 bases and J by 8 bases, and 22 bases separated the two germline ends. This CDR3 has 14 amino acids. CDR3: CSAKRAVRGGEAFF. The CDR3 region has the DNA TGCAGTGCCAAAAGGGCGGTCCGAGGGGGGGAAGCTTTCTTT.

This chain joins TRBV18 and TRBJ2-7, with D hard to call. The CDR3 extends over 16 amino acids. The V and J ends lost 1 base and 0 bases respectively, with 13 bases between them. Germline CDR1 and CDR2: KGHSH and LQKENI. The CDR3 coding sequence is TGTGCCAGCTCACCACTTCAGCGATCGAGCTCCTACGAGCAGTACTTC. This codes for CASSPLQRSSSYEQYF.

This clonotype has just a few counts. This sequence joins TRBV5-1 and TRBJ1-1; 7 bases are a match to TRBD1. Germline assignment: CDR1 SGHRS and CDR2 YFSETQ. CDR3 size: 15 residues. With 1 base clipped from V and 7 bases from J, the junction kept 10 bases outside the gene matches. CDR3 DNA sequence: TGCGCCAGCAGCTTGACCGGGACAGTAAACTTTGAAGCTTTCTTT. This sequence encodes CASSLTGTVNFEAFF.

The chain carries TRBV7-8 and TRBJ1-1, with TRBD1 matching 7 bases. The germline V gene has CDR1 SGHVS and CDR2 FQNEAQ. The CDR3 runs 15 residues. After removal of 4 bases from V and 6 bases from J, the junction contained 11 bases not matched to a gene. CDR3 DNA: TGTGCCAGCAGCTCAAGACAGGGATACAGCGCTGAAGCTTTCTTT. Translating gives CASSSRQGYSAEAFF.